The 18 T cell receptor beta chains below were found in one sample sequenced in a study of control samples from healthy donors and cancer patients. Sequencing was performed with immunoSEQ multiplex PCR; in TCRdb, only in-frame clones are kept and a portion is missing. In the table there are about 160,000 clones, 90% to 95% of which are singletons. Sequencing was performed on blood. The receptors shown here come from an older woman in good health.

The chain is built from TRBV6-7 and TRBJ1-4, with TRBD1 identical over 9 bases. TRBV6-7 is treated as an ORF (open reading frame) with a function not yet certain. The J segment lost 6 bases and the V segment lost 6 bases, leaving 8 bases of the junction unmatched. The CDR3 consists of 15 residues. The CDR3 nucleotides read TGTGCCAGCAGCTTCTCGGGACAGGGAGATGAAAAACTGTTTTTT. Residues: CASSFSGQGDEKLFF.

This clone appeared a few times. V gene TRBV7-9 combines with J gene TRBJ2-2; D uncertain. The CDR3 contains 15 residues. Per germline, CDR1 SEHNR and CDR2 FQNEAQ (reference sequence). The V end was cut by 5 bases, the J end by 1 base, with 11 bases between. The CDR3 region is CASSPSSVNTGELFF. The CDR3 bases are TGTGCCAGCAGCCCGTCTTCGGTGAACACCGGGGAGCTGTTTTTT.

This chain joins TRBV4-3 and TRBJ2-6; the D call may be TRBD1 or TRBD2 (5 bases each). Per germline, CDR1 LGHNA and CDR2 YSLEER. Trimming removed 3 bases from V and 0 bases from J, with 12 bases in between. CDR3 length: 17 amino acids. The CDR3 nucleotides are TGCGCCAGCAGCCAGCAACCAGGGAGCTCTGGGGCCAACGTCCTGACTTTC. This sequence encodes CASSQQPGSSGANVLTF.

The sample holds one count of this clone. This rearrangement joins TRBV24-1 to TRBJ1-5; 11 bases map to TRBD1. This CDR3 is 16 amino acids long. The ends lost 2 bases at V and 4 bases at J; junction bases unmatched: 3. The germline CDR1 and CDR2 sequences are KGHDR and SFDVKD. CDR3 nucleotides: TGTGCCACCAGTGATTCGGGACAGGGGGGAAATCAGCCCCAGCATTTT. It translates to CATSDSGQGGNQPQHF.

The J gene is TRBJ2-5, the V gene TRBV3-1 (or the pseudogene TRBV3-2), with D unclear. This CDR3 comprises 15 residues. Trimming cost V 0 bases and J 4 bases, with 12 bases left between them. Germline V CDR1 and CDR2: LGHDT, YNNKEL (reference sequence). CDR3 DNA: TGTGCCAGCAGCCAAGATTGGGTTCGAACAGAGACCCAGTACTTC. It is translated as CASSQDWVRTETQYF.

The rearrangement links TRBV7-2 to TRBJ2-3; no reliable D call. The CDR3 runs 13 residues. V was pared by 2 bases and J by 0 bases, with 3 bases between. Germline loops: CDR1 SGHTA, CDR2 FQGNSA. The CDR3 DNA sequence: TGTGCCAGCAGCTTACCGAGCACAGATACGCAGTATTTT. This translates into CASSLPSTDTQYF.

This chain joins TRBV7-9 and TRBJ2-1; D gene unclear. The CDR3 runs 13 residues. Germline V gene sequence: CDR1 SEHNR, CDR2 FQNEAQ (reference sequence). The V gene lost 0 bases and the J gene lost 7 bases, with 7 bases spanning the gap. This CDR3 is CASSLAGLNEQFF. The CDR3 DNA is TGTGCCAGCAGCTTAGCCGGGTTGAATGAGCAGTTCTTC. Using reference TRBV7-9 and TRBJ2-1 for the parts outside the CDR3, the full variable domain is DTGVSQNPRHKITKRGQNVTFRCDPISEHNRLYWYRQTLGQGPEFLTYFQNEAQLEKSRLLSDRFSAERPKGSFSTLEIQRTEQGDSAMYLCASSLAGLNEQFFGPGTRLTVL.

The chain joins TRBV19 to TRBJ1-1; no clear D gene. CDR1 LNHDA and CDR2 SQIVND come from the germline V gene (reference sequence). V gave up 3 bases and J gave up 1 base, with 9 bases separating them. CDR3 size: 14 residues. For the CDR3, the DNA is TGTGCCAGTAGTATGGTTAACGCGAACACTGAAGCTTTCTTT. Its translation: CASSMVNANTEAFF.

V is TRBV7-8 and J is TRBJ2-2; perhaps TRBD1 as D (6 bases). The CDR3 consists of 16 residues. Germline V CDR1 and CDR2: SGHVS, FQNEAQ. V was shortened by 1 base and J by 0 bases, with 9 bases between the two germline ends. CDR3 nucleotides: TGTGCCAGCAGCTTAGAACCAGGGGCGAACACCGGGGAGCTGTTTTTT. The encoded protein is CASSLEPGANTGELFF.

The chain's CDR3 is CASSRLGDEQYF. Here the CDR3 DNA reads TGTGCCAGCAGCAGACTAGGGGACGAGCAGTACTTC. The chain is built from TRBV3-1 (or the pseudogene TRBV3-2) and TRBJ2-7; TRBD2 is a possible D gene (6 bases). The CDR3 consists of 12 residues. V shed 5 bases and J shed 5 bases, with 10 bases lying between them. Germline CDR1 and CDR2: LGHDT and YNNKEL (reference sequence).

This clone was observed a handful of times. The CDR3 reads CASSEMGQGGEKLFF. CDR3 in DNA: TGTGCCAGCAGTGAAATGGGACAGGGAGGGGAAAAACTGTTTTTT. This sequence joins TRBV2 and TRBJ1-4; 9 nucleotides line up with TRBD1. CDR1 is SNHLY and CDR2 is FYNNEI in the germline V gene. V dropped 2 bases and J dropped 8; count of bases not matched to a gene: 6. This CDR3 spans 15 amino acids.

This chain uses TRBV24-1 with TRBJ1-5, with D possibly being TRBD1 (5 bases). Deletions cut 4 bases from V and 5 bases from J, with 14 bases between. Germline lookup yields CDR1 KGHDR and CDR2 SFDVKD. The CDR3 is made up of 15 amino acids. CDR3 sequence (DNA): TGTGCCACCAGTGACAGGGACGGAGCCTATCAGCCCCAGCATTTT. It codes for CATSDRDGAYQPQHF.

The chain links TRBV5-1 to TRBJ1-2; D ambiguous. Trimming took 0 bases from V and 8 from J, leaving 14 bases between them. The CDR3 is made up of 14 amino acids. Germline V lookup: CDR1 SGHRS, CDR2 YFSETQ. The CDR3, as DNA: TGCGCCAGCAGCTTGGTGCTGGGGAGTAAGGGCTACACCTTC. Protein product: CASSLVLGSKGYTF.

The V call is TRBV6-6, the J call TRBJ1-5; 9 nucleotides match TRBD1. The CDR3 spans 16 residues. With 1 base clipped from V and 5 bases from J, the junction kept 6 bases outside the gene matches. Germline V gives CDR1 MNHNY, CDR2 SVGAGI (reference sequence). The CDR3 reads CASSYFRTGDDQPQHF. DNA for the CDR3: TGTGCCAGCAGTTACTTCAGGACAGGGGACGATCAGCCCCAGCATTTT.

The chain couples TRBV29-1 to TRBJ1-3; D remains ambiguous. Trimming stripped 1 base from V and 4 bases from J, with 8 bases between. The CDR3 contains 13 residues. CDR1 is SQVTM, CDR2 ANQGSEA, per germline. CDR3 bases: TGCAGCGTTGAAGGGGTGAGAGGAAACACCATATATTTT. Translated, it gives CSVEGVRGNTIYF. Looking up the rest from reference TRBV29-1 and TRBJ1-3 gives the full variable domain: SAVISQKPSRDICQRGTSLTIQCQVDSQVTMMFWYRQQPGQSLTLIATANQGSEATYESGFVIDKFPISRPNLTFSTLTVSNMSPEDSSIYLCSVEGVRGNTIYFGEGSWLTVV.

V is TRBV15 and J is TRBJ1-2; D is perhaps TRBD1 (6 bases). This CDR3 is 15 amino acids long. Trimming left V 0 bases short and J 4 bases short, with 12 bases between. Germline CDR1 and CDR2: LNHNV and YYDKDF (reference sequence). This chain's CDR3 is CATSRDHGTSYGYTF. CDR3 nucleotides: TGTGCCACCAGCAGAGATCACGGGACAAGCTATGGCTACACCTTC.

CDR3 in amino acids: CASSPPHVRGTGELFF. CDR3 bases: TGTGCCAGCTCACCACCCCACGTTAGGGGGACCGGGGAGCTGTTTTTT. The chain links TRBV18 to TRBJ2-2, with D perhaps matching TRBD1 (6 bases). Between the trimmed V and J ends, which lost 0 bases and 5 bases, there was a span of 13 bases. CDR1 is KGHSH and CDR2 is LQKENI in the germline V gene. This CDR3 is built from 16 residues.

J is TRBJ1-2 and V is TRBV10-2; TRBD1 might be the D (5 bases). This CDR3 has 14 amino acids. Trimming pared 6 bases from V and 0 bases from J, leaving 11 bases between. The germline gives CDR1 WSHSY, CDR2 SAAADI. The CDR3 is CASSDSPANYGYTF. In DNA, the CDR3 is TGCGCCAGCAGCGACAGTCCAGCTAACTATGGCTACACCTTC.